Below are 3 T cell receptor beta chains sequenced from a single sample in a study of CDR3 diversity in severe acne. One entry per CDR3 protein results from TCRdb running MiXCR on the PCR reads. This table has fewer than 90,000 distinct CDR3 sequences, around 49% appearing once. The sample consisted of blood. The receptors were gathered from a male donor in good health, without acne.

This clonotype was counted at least ten times. The chain combines TRBV5-1 with TRBJ1-4, with D hard to call. The CDR3 spans 14 residues. Looked up from germline, CDR1 is SGHRS and CDR2 is YFSETQ. The V and J ends lost 7 bases and 2 bases respectively, with 12 bases between them. CDR3 in DNA: TGCGCCAGCGCACCGACGGCGACTAATGAAAAACTGTTTTTT. Translation gives CASAPTATNEKLFF.

The chain has TRBV5-4 and TRBJ2-5; the match to TRBD1 covers 9 bases. Germline V gives CDR1 SGHNT, CDR2 YYREEE (reference sequence). V shed 4 bases and J 4 bases; nucleotides not matched to a gene: 8. The CDR3 loop spans 15 amino acids. CDR3 region: CASSIRTGAGETQYF. The DNA of the CDR3 is TGTGCCAGCAGCATCAGGACAGGGGCTGGAGAGACCCAGTACTTC.

In the case of this clonotype: A much larger clone lies a single base off, so this may be a read error. The chain has TRBV15 and TRBJ1-1; no clear D. This CDR3 spans 13 amino acids. Germline V gives CDR1 LNHNV, CDR2 YYDKDF (reference sequence). CDR3 protein: CATSRDLGTEASF. DNA of the CDR3: TGTGCCACCAGCAGAGACCTGGGCACTGAAGCTTCCTTT.